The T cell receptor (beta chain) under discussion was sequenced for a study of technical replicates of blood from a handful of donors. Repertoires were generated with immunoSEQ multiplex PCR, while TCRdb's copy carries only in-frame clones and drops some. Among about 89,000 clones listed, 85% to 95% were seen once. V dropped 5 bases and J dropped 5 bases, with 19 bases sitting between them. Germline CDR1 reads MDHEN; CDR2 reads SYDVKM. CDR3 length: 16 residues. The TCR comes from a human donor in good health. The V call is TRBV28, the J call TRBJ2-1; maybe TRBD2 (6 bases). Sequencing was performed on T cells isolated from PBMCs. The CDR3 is CASSVTGDPRHNEQFF. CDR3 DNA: TGTGCCAGCAGTGTAACGGGGGACCCCCGCCACAATGAGCAGTTCTTC. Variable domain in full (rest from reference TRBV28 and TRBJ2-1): DVKVTQSSRYLVKRTGEKVFLECVQDMDHENMFWYRQDPGLGLRLIYFSYDVKMKEKGDIPEGYSVSREKKERFSLILESASTNQTSMYLCASSVTGDPRHNEQFFGPGTRLTVL.